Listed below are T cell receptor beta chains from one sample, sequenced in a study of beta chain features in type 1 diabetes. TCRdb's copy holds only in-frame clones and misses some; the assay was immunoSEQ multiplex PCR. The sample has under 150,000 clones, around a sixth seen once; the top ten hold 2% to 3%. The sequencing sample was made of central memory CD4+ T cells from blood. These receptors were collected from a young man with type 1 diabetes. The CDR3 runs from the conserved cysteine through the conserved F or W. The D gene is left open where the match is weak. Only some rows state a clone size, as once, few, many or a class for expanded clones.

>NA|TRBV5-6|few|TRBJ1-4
TGTGCCAGCAGTACCCAACCAGCTGAAAAACTGTTTTTT
CASSTQPAEKLFF
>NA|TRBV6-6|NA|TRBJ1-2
TGTGCCAGCGGACAGCACTATGGCTACACCTTC
CASGQHYGYTF
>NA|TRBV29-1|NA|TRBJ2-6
TGCAGCGCAACTATCTCTGGGGCCAACGTCCTGACTTTC
CSATISGANVLTF
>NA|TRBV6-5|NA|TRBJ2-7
TGTGCCAGCAGCGCAGGACCCTACGAGCAGTACTTC
CASSAGPYEQYF
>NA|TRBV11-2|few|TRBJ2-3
TGTGCCAGCAGTGACTCCGGCCCGGCGGATACGCAGTATTTT
CASSDSGPADTQYF
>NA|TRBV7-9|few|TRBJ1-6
TGTGCCAGCAGCTCCGGGTTTGGGAATTCACCCCTCCACTTT
CASSSGFGNSPLHF
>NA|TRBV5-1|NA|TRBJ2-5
TGCGCCAGCAGCTCCCTGACTAGACCAGAGACCCAGTACTTC
CASSSLTRPETQYF
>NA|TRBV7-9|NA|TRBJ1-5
TGTGCCAGCAGCTTAGATTTGGGTCAGCCCCAGCATTTT
CASSLDLGQPQHF
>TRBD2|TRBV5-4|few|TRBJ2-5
TGTGCCAGCAGCTTTGGGCTAGCGGGAGATAAAGAGACCCAGTACTTC
CASSFGLAGDKETQYF
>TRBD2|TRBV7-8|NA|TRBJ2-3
TGTGCCAGCAGCTTACCCAGCGGGGGGTCTAGCACAGATACGCAGTATTTT
CASSLPSGGSSTDTQYF
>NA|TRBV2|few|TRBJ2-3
TGTGCCAGCAGTGTGAGGCGACTGGGAGATACGCAGTATTTT
CASSVRRLGDTQYF
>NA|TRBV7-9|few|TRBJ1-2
TGTGCCAGCAGCCAAGGACGCAGCTATGGCTACACCTTC
CASSQGRSYGYTF
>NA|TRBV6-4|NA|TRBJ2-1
TGTGCCAGCAGTTACTCGATTCGGAGGAATGAGCAGTTCTTC
CASSYSIRRNEQFF
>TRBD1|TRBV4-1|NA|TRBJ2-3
TGCGCCAGCAGCCTCAGCAGGGGGCGGGGCACAGATACGCAGTATTTT
CASSLSRGRGTDTQYF
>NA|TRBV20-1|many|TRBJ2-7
TGCAGTGCTAGACTGGAGTACGAGCAGTACTTC
CSARLEYEQYF
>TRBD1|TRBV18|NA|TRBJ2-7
TGTGCCAGCTCACTCGGGACAGAGCCCTACGAGCAGTACTTC
CASSLGTEPYEQYF
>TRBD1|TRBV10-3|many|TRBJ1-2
TGTGCCATCAGTGAAGGCGAACAGGGGGGCTATGGCTACACCTTC
CAISEGEQGGYGYTF
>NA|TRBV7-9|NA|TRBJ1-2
TGTGCCAGCAGTTACTCGGGCGAAAACTATGGCTACACCTTC
CASSYSGENYGYTF
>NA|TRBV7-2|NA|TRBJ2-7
TGTGCCAGCAGCTCCCGATTCGTAGAGCAGTACTTC
CASSSRFVEQYF
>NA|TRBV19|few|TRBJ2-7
TGTGCCAGTAGTCCCACACCACAGACGGCGATCTCCGAGCAGTACTTC
CASSPTPQTAISEQYF
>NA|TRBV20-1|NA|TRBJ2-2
TGCAGTGCTGTACTGAACGGGGAGCTGTTTTTT
CSAVLNGELFF
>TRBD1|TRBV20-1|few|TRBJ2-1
TGCAAGGGGGACAGGGGTAATGAGCAGTTCTTC
CKGDRGNEQFF
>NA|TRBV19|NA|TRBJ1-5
TGTGCCAGCCAGCTCTCGATGGGAAGGGCTAATCAGCCCCAGCATTTT
CASQLSMGRANQPQHF
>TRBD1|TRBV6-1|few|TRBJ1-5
TGTGCCAGCAGTGAATCACTAACAGGGGACAATCAGCCCCAGCATTTT
CASSESLTGDNQPQHF
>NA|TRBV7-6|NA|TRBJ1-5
TGTGCCAGCAGCCTTCAGACAGGCAATCAGCCCCAGCATTTT
CASSLQTGNQPQHF
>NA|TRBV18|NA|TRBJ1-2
TGTGCCAGCTCACCAGGTTGGGGGACCTATGGCTACACCTTC
CASSPGWGTYGYTF
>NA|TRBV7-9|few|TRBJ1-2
TGTGCCAGCAGCTCCTTCCGGGGTACCTATGGCTACACCTTC
CASSSFRGTYGYTF
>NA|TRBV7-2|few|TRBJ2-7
TGTGCCAGCAGCATACTGACAGGCTACGAGCAGTACTTC
CASSILTGYEQYF
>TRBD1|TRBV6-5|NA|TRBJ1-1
TGTGCCAGCAGACGGGCGGACAGGGTGGCCACTGAAGCTTTCTTT
CASRRADRVATEAFF
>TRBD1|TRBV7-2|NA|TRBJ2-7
TGTGCCAGCAGCCCGGACAGGGGGCGGCTCTACGAGCAGTACTTC
CASSPDRGRLYEQYF
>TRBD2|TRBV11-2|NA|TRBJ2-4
TGTGCCAGCAGCCCGCTAGAGGGACTAGCTGTTTTGGGCATTCAGTACTTC
CASSPLEGLAVLGIQYF
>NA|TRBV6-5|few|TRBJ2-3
TGTGCCAGCAGTTCGACGGGGGATACGCAGTATTTT
CASSSTGDTQYF
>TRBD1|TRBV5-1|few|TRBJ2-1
TGCGCCAGCAGCACGGGACAGTCGTACAATGAGCAGTTCTTC
CASSTGQSYNEQFF
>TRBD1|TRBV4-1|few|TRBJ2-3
TGCGCCAGCAGGCCTACCGGGACAGGGGGCGTCGATACGCAGTATTTT
CASRPTGTGGVDTQYF
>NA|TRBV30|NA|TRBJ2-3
TGTGCCTGGAGGGGGGGCGCGGATACGCAGTATTTT
CAWRGGADTQYF
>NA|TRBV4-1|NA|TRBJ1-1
TGCGCCAGCAGCCAAGAGACGTGGATTAAGACTGAAGCTTTCTTT
CASSQETWIKTEAFF
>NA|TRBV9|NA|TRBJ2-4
TGTGCCAGCAGCGGAGGAGGGGGCGGTGTGGACATTCAGTACTTC
CASSGGGGGVDIQYF
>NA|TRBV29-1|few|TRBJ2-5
TGCAGCGCAGGACTGGAACAAGAGACCCAGTACTTC
CSAGLEQETQYF
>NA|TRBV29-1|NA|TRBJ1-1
TGCAGCGTGAGGGACATGAACACTGAAGCTTTCTTT
CSVRDMNTEAFF
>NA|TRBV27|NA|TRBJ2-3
TGTGCCAGCAGTTTATCAGTCAGGGATACGCAGTATTTT
CASSLSVRDTQYF
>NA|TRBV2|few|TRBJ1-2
TGTGCCAGCAGTTGGACACGGACCTATGGCTACACCTTC
CASSWTRTYGYTF
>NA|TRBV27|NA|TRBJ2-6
TGTGCCAGCAGTTTAAGTCATGGGGACTCTGGGGCCAACGTCCTGACTTTC
CASSLSHGDSGANVLTF
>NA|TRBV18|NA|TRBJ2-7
TGTGCCAGCTCACCCCTCTTACAGGTCGACGAGCAGTACTTC
CASSPLLQVDEQYF
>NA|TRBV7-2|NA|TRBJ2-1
TGTGCCAGCAGCTTAGGGCAGGGTCTAGTGGGGTTCTTC
CASSLGQGLVGFF
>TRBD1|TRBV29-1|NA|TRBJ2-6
TGCAGCGTCCCTGGACAGGGGTCCGGGGCCAACGTCCTGACTTTC
CSVPGQGSGANVLTF
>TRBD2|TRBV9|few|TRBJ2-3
TGTGCCAGCAAGCCCCGGACTAGCGGCACAGATACGCAGTATTTT
CASKPRTSGTDTQYF
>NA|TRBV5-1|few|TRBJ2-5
TGTGCCAGCAGCCGTAACGAGGCCCAGTACTTC
CASSRNEAQYF
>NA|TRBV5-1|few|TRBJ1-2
TGCGCCAGCAGCTTTGTCGGGGACGGAACCTATGGCTACACCTTC
CASSFVGDGTYGYTF
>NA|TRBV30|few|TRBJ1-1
TGTGCCTGGGGTGGACGGATATTCATGAACACTGAAGCTTTCTTT
CAWGGRIFMNTEAFF
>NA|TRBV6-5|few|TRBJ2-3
TGTGCCAGCAGTTACTCGAAGATCCTTTTCACAGATACGCAGTATTTT
CASSYSKILFTDTQYF
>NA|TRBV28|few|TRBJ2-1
TGTGCCAGCAGCCTAGTAGATTTTGAGCAGTTCTTC
CASSLVDFEQFF
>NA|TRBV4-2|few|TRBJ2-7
TGTGCCAGCAGCCTAAGGACCTTGGACGAGCAGTACTTC
CASSLRTLDEQYF
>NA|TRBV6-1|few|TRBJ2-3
TGTGCCAGCAGAACCATGCTACCCACAGATACGCAGTATTTT
CASRTMLPTDTQYF
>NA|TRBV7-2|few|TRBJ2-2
TGTGCCAGCAAATGGGGAGGAAGGGGCACCGGGGAGCTGTTTTTT
CASKWGGRGTGELFF
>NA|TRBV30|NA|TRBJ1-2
TGTGCCTGGAGTGTTCGCAGGGGTGACGGCTACACCTTC
CAWSVRRGDGYTF